The 14 T cell receptor beta chains listed next were all sequenced from one sample in a study of shared clonotypes between healthy human individuals (dated by TCRdb to about 2020). The library was prepared using the immunoSEQ multiplex PCR assay. TCRdb carries this immuneACCESS record with in-frame sequences only. Its versions omit some clonotypes, under half of them owing to an unresolved V gene in the studies checked, with the rest unexplained. Recorded for this sample are some 2.4 million clones; roughly 93% of them occurred a single time. The ten largest clones represent about 0.39% of the sample. Sequencing was carried out using naive CD4+ T cells from PBMCs. Per the publication, the cell subset or site label means: CD45RA+ positively selected. Receptors were obtained from a man aged 18 to 30 in good health. Some clones in this sample may be carry-over from other donors' samples.

This rearrangement joins TRBV19 to TRBJ2-3, with 10 bases that match TRBD2. Trimming took 3 bases from V and 2 from J; bases not matched to a gene: 5. The CDR3 is made up of 16 amino acids. Germline CDR1 LNHDA, CDR2 SQIVND (reference sequence). This chain's CDR3 is CASSIASGGVTDTQYF. CDR3 DNA: TGTGCCAGTAGTATCGCTAGCGGGGGCGTCACAGATACGCAGTATTTT.

The CDR3 reads CASTMHLAGRTDTQYF. The CDR3 bases are TGTGCCAGCACCATGCATCTAGCGGGACGCACAGATACGCAGTATTTT. This sequence joins TRBV27 and TRBJ2-3; 9 nucleotides line up with TRBD2. The CDR3 sequence is 16 residues long. V was pared by 7 bases and J by 1 base, with 9 bases of the junction left unmatched. Germline CDR1 reads MNHEY; CDR2 reads SMNVEV (reference sequence).

V is TRBV25-1 and J is TRBJ1-2; D is unclear. The CDR3 is made up of 14 amino acids. Germline CDR1 is MGHDK and CDR2 is SYGVNS. V was clipped by 1 base and J by 2 bases, with 8 bases between them. This CDR3 reads CASSESTGNYGYTF. For the CDR3, the DNA is TGTGCCAGCAGTGAATCGACGGGGAACTATGGCTACACCTTC.

J is TRBJ2-2 and V is TRBV5-1; 10 bases are a match to TRBD1. The CDR3 contains 16 residues. The J segment lost 3 bases and the V segment lost 4 bases, leaving 6 bases of the junction unmatched. From germline, CDR1 is SGHRS and CDR2 YFSETQ. The CDR3 nucleotides read TGCGCCAGCAGCAACCCGGGACAGGGGCACACCGGGGAGCTGTTTTTT. Amino acids: CASSNPGQGHTGELFF.

As DNA, the CDR3 is TGTGCCAGCAGCTTAGCTGGGTACGAGGCCTATGGCTACACCTTC. Its translation: CASSLAGYEAYGYTF. The chain carries TRBV7-9 and TRBJ1-2; no clear D gene. V was cut by 0 bases and J by 4 bases, with 12 bases left in between. This CDR3 has 15 residues. Germline CDR1 reads SEHNR; CDR2 reads FQNEAQ (reference sequence).

In DNA form, the CDR3 reads TGTGCCAGCAGCCCGAGGGGCAGGGCTAGCAATCAGCCCCAGCATTTT. Translating it yields CASSPRGRASNQPQHF. V is TRBV7-2 and J is TRBJ1-5, with a tentative D call TRBD1 (5 bases). Germline V CDR1 and CDR2: SGHTA, FQGNSA. Between the trimmed V and J ends, which lost 5 bases and 0 bases, there was a span of 14 bases. The CDR3 is 16 residues long.

The genes are TRBV9 and TRBJ2-1; D call uncertain. The CDR3 spans 13 residues. Trimming took 4 bases from V and 4 from J, leaving 9 bases between them. The V gene's germline CDR1 is SGDLS and CDR2 YYNGEE. The CDR3 here is CASSPRPYNEQFF. The CDR3 nucleotides are TGTGCCAGCAGCCCACGACCTTACAATGAGCAGTTCTTC.

The chain links TRBV6-5 to TRBJ2-2; D possibly corresponds to TRBD2 (5 bases). This CDR3 contains 16 residues. The V end was cut by 6 bases, the J end by 0 bases, with 14 bases between. Germline CDR1 reads MNHEY; CDR2 reads SVGAGI. The CDR3 here is CASSYGVSANTGELFF. Here the CDR3 DNA reads TGTGCCAGCAGCTACGGGGTTTCCGCGAACACCGGGGAGCTGTTTTTT.

The gene calls are TRBV5-4 and TRBJ1-2; D perhaps matches TRBD1 (5 bases). The V gene lost 1 base and the J gene lost 4 bases, with 14 bases spanning the gap. The CDR3 length is 15 residues. CDR1 is SGHNT, CDR2 YYREEE, per germline (reference sequence). Written as DNA, the CDR3 is TGTGCCAGCAGCTTGATGATTGGAGGGACCTATGGCTACACCTTC. Its translation is CASSLMIGGTYGYTF.

This chain uses TRBV7-3 with TRBJ2-3; 8 bases agree with TRBD2. The ends lost 5 bases at V and 3 bases at J; junction bases unmatched: 10. Germline values: CDR1 SGHTA, CDR2 FQGTGA. The CDR3 contains 16 residues. CDR3 loop: CASSPGTSLLTDTQYF. The CDR3 DNA reads as TGTGCCAGCAGCCCCGGGACTAGTCTTCTGACAGATACGCAGTATTTT.

The chain combines TRBV7-3 with TRBJ2-7, with D perhaps given as TRBD1 or TRBD2 (6 bases each). Looked up from germline, CDR1 is SGHTA and CDR2 is FQGTGA. The CDR3 runs to 16 residues. The V and J ends lost 2 bases and 2 bases respectively, with 16 bases between them. CDR3 region: CASSLSGASVTYEQYF. The CDR3 region has the DNA TGTGCCAGCAGCTTATCGGGGGCTAGCGTCACCTACGAGCAGTACTTC.

The genes are TRBV28 and TRBJ2-7, with D uncertain. The CDR3 covers 12 residues. V shed 8 bases and J shed 4 bases, with 12 bases lying between them. The germline gives CDR1 MDHEN, CDR2 SYDVKM. The CDR3 reads CASADPSYEQYF. The CDR3, as DNA: TGTGCCAGCGCAGACCCGTCGTACGAGCAGTACTTC.

The chain joins TRBV5-1 to TRBJ2-1, with 10 bases fitting TRBD2. There are 16 residues in the CDR3. CDR1 is SGHRS and CDR2 is YFSETQ in the germline V gene. V shed 0 bases and J 8 bases; nucleotides not matched to a gene: 8. The CDR3 protein is CASSLDLAGARDEQFF. Here the CDR3 DNA reads TGCGCCAGCAGCTTGGACCTAGCGGGGGCCCGGGATGAGCAGTTCTTC.

The chain employs TRBV7-2 and TRBJ2-2; possibly TRBD1 or TRBD2 for D (6 bases each). The CDR3 spans 15 residues. Germline V CDR1 and CDR2: SGHTA, FQGNSA. Trimming stripped 2 bases from V and 6 bases from J, with 13 bases between. In DNA form, the CDR3 reads TGTGCCAGCAGCTTACGCAGGGGAGGCGCCGGGGAGCTGTTTTTT. It specifies CASSLRRGGAGELFF.